This is a list of T cell receptor beta chains from one sample in a study of patients and donors after allogeneic stem cell transplantation. TCRdb redid the calling of the RT-PCR reads with MiXCR, one entry per CDR3 protein. The data show roughly 140,000 distinct CDR3 sequences, about two fifths seen once. Input material: blood, either unsorted or a sorted T cell fraction (not recorded which). The source is a human donor who was either an allogeneic HSCT recipient or a stem cell or donor lymphocyte infusion donor (not recorded which). It is not recorded whose cells these are; they may come from a transplant donor. The CDR3 runs from the conserved cysteine through the conserved F or W. D genes are given only for firm matches.

CDR3 length	J gene	D gene	V gene	CDR3 protein
15	TRBJ1-2	NA	TRBV28	CASSKIGPGARGYTF
15	TRBJ2-1	TRBD1	TRBV5-1	CASSQAQGVHNEQFF
14	TRBJ2-1	NA	TRBV5-1	CASSLVPSYNEQFF
15	TRBJ1-5	NA	TRBV20-1	CSASPFAGLDQPQHF
14	TRBJ1-5	TRBD1	TRBV5-1	CASSRTGGDQPQHF
14	TRBJ1-5	NA	TRBV6-5	CASSSDIGNQPQHF
15	TRBJ1-3	NA	TRBV7-2	CASTLGPLSGNTIYF
12	TRBJ2-7	NA	TRBV6-2/TRBV6-3	CASSYRLNEQYF
12	TRBJ2-7	NA	TRBV10-3	CAISDPPYEQYF
14	TRBJ1-1	NA	TRBV6-5	CASRPQGYGTEAFF
15	TRBJ1-6	TRBD1	TRBV2	CASSRTGGINSPLHF
14	TRBJ1-6	NA	TRBV3-1	CASSQEQGHSPLHF
13	TRBJ1-4	TRBD1	TRBV12-3/TRBV12-4	CASRGQGPEKLFF
14	TRBJ2-2	TRBD1	TRBV7-7	CASSLGQVTGELFF
14	TRBJ1-2	NA	TRBV20-1	CSATRTAVNYGYTF
13	TRBJ1-2	NA	TRBV11-1	CASSLRGVDGYTF
16	TRBJ1-4	TRBD1	TRBV12-3/TRBV12-4	CASSRTGGGTNEKLFF
15	TRBJ2-1	NA	TRBV7-2	CASSLLGRGFNEQFF
14	TRBJ2-3	TRBD2	TRBV28	CASRSPGGRGTQYF
13	TRBJ1-1	NA	TRBV24-1	CATSDPGATEAFF
14	TRBJ1-5	TRBD1	TRBV24-1	CATAGTGSNQPQHF
14	TRBJ1-6	TRBD1	TRBV12-3/TRBV12-4	CASSADRGSSPLHF
13	TRBJ1-2	NA	TRBV5-1	CASSVQGGYGYTF
17	TRBJ2-1	TRBD2	TRBV5-1	CASSLEASGGTYNEQFF
15	TRBJ2-5	NA	TRBV4-3	CASSQDWHPWETQYF
17	TRBJ2-5	TRBD2	TRBV4-3	CASSQTSGGPQRETQYF
15	TRBJ2-5	TRBD1	TRBV28	CASRPQTGARETQYF
12	TRBJ1-1	NA	TRBV6-2/TRBV6-3	CASSYWEGRAFF
12	TRBJ1-6	NA	TRBV7-9	CASSSDFPILHF
13	TRBJ1-2	NA	TRBV4-3	CASSPPGDYGYTF
15	TRBJ1-4	NA	TRBV10-3	CAISESSSPNEKLFF
13	TRBJ2-5	NA	TRBV9	CASSSNPQETQYF
17	TRBJ1-2	TRBD1	TRBV28	CASSLLIHGQERAGYTF
11	TRBJ2-1	NA	TRBV6-5	CASSSRDFEFF
14	TRBJ1-5	NA	TRBV5-1	CASSLEGENQPQHF
14	TRBJ2-5	NA	TRBV27	CASSLIGAWETQYF
17	TRBJ1-1	NA	TRBV5-1	CASSGKHGVEGNTEAFF
13	TRBJ2-3	NA	TRBV20-1	CSAGGGAGDTQYF
14	TRBJ2-1	TRBD2	TRBV20-1	CSAHGTSGGNEQFF
13	TRBJ2-3	NA	TRBV6-5	CAVRGPSTDTQYF
14	TRBJ2-1	TRBD2	TRBV13	CASSLGRTSGEQFF
15	TRBJ2-3	TRBD1	TRBV29-1	CSVEQGASFTDTQYF
13	TRBJ2-2	NA	TRBV6-6	CASTPQNTGELFF
15	TRBJ1-2	TRBD1	TRBV9	CASSVGQGANYGYTF
14	TRBJ1-1	NA	TRBV12-3/TRBV12-4	CASSFTGRGTEAFF
15	TRBJ2-1	NA	TRBV6-5	CASNAGTSLYNEQFF